This entry features one T cell receptor (beta chain) sequence. Germline-derived CDR1 and CDR2 are LNHDA and SQIVND (reference sequence). This CDR3 is 14 amino acids long. With 3 bases removed from V and 5 bases from J, the gap between germline ends came to 13 bases. Per the authors' pipeline: The authors estimated nucleated cell counts from reference gene primer amplification. Repertoires were generated with immunoSEQ multiplex PCR, while TCRdb's copy carries only in-frame clones and drops some. D and trimming were read from the DNA, whereas the V and J calls and clone size are those reported in that table. The sample comprises 140,000 to 150,000 clones, roughly 76% of which are singletons, and 6.5% to 8.5% rests with the top ten. These data belong to a study of blood T cell repertoires in COVID-19. In the study overall: Sites in the United States, Italy and Spain provided acute and convalescent COVID-19 samples.

This clonotype originated in a human donor with acute or convalescent COVID-19. The donor label of this sample is uncertain. The sequenced sample was peripheral blood. This sequence joins TRBV19 and TRBJ1-1, with a weak D call TRBD1 (5 bases). In DNA form, the CDR3 reads TGTGCCAGTAGTATCACCGACAGTCGGACTGAAGCTTTCTTT. It yields the protein CASSITDSRTEAFF.